The 10 T cell receptor beta chains given below trace back to one sample, sequenced in a study of blood T cells in healthy people across ages. A sample-barcoded 5' primer and a J-beta primer mix were used in a second PCR of roughly 6 to 11 cycles. TCRdb reprocessed the 5' RACE reads via MiXCR and lists one record per CDR3 protein. The data show approximately 1.5 million distinct CDR3 sequences, about 42% seen once. The source material was blood. All receptors derive from a woman aged 18-29 years in good health.

This clonotype was found a few times. The chain carries TRBV12-3 or TRBV12-4 and TRBJ1-1; D possibly corresponds to TRBD1 (5 bases). The CDR3 has 14 amino acids. V was cut by 3 bases and J by 3 bases, with 11 bases left in between. CDR3 in amino acids: CASSLTAEDTEAFF. The CDR3 DNA is TGTGCCAGCAGTTTGACAGCCGAGGACACTGAAGCTTTCTTT.

There are a few counts of this clonotype. The J gene is TRBJ1-2, the V gene TRBV12-3 or TRBV12-4; D is uncertain. This CDR3 spans 13 amino acids. Trimming took 3 bases from V and 4 from J, leaving 9 bases between them. Here the CDR3 DNA reads TGTGCCAGCAGTTTTGAGAGTCCCTATGGCTACACCTTC. Translation gives CASSFESPYGYTF.

V and J are TRBV4-3 and TRBJ1-4, with D perhaps TRBD1 (6 bases). V lost 5 bases and J 4 bases, leaving 11 bases between the germline ends. This CDR3 is built from 14 residues. Germline V gene sequence: CDR1 LGHNA, CDR2 YSLEER. The CDR3 bases are TGCGCCAGCAGCGTGGGGGCAGGTAATGAAAAACTGTTTTTT. This translates into CASSVGAGNEKLFF.

V gene TRBV9 combines with J gene TRBJ2-7; the match to TRBD1 covers 7 bases. V lost 3 bases, J lost 3 bases, and 6 bases stayed unmatched. This CDR3 has 14 amino acids. Germline V CDR1 and CDR2: SGDLS, YYNGEE. The CDR3 nucleotides read TGTGCCAGCAGCGGACCCGGGACAGACTACGAGCAGTACTTC. This codes for CASSGPGTDYEQYF. The full variable domain, completed using reference TRBV9 and TRBJ2-7, is DSGVTQTPKHLITATGQRVTLRCSPRSGDLSVYWYQQSLDQGLQFLIQYYNGEERAKGNILERFSAQQFPDLHSELNLSSLELGDSALYFCASSGPGTDYEQYFGPGTRLTVT.

This clonotype was found many times. The rearrangement uses TRBV7-2 and TRBJ2-1; 16 nucleotides line up with TRBD2. This CDR3 comprises 20 residues. Germline CDR1 and CDR2: SGHTA and FQGNSA. V lost 3 bases to trimming and J lost 4 bases; unmatched junction nucleotides: 12. The CDR3 protein is CASSLQTGTSGGAGYNEQFF. CDR3 nucleotide sequence: TGTGCCAGCAGCTTGCAGACCGGGACTAGCGGGGGGGCAGGGTACAATGAGCAGTTCTTC.

The rearrangement joins TRBV6-6 to TRBJ1-1; TRBD1 might be the D (6 bases). The V gene lost 0 bases and the J gene lost 7 bases, with 9 bases spanning the gap. Germline loops: CDR1 MNHNY, CDR2 SVGAGI (reference sequence). The CDR3 has 13 amino acids. The CDR3 DNA reads as TGTGCCAGCAGTTACTCAGGACAGTTTGAAGCTTTCTTT. Its translation: CASSYSGQFEAFF.

The chain combines TRBV4-3 with TRBJ2-5; D may be TRBD2 (6 bases). The DNA end favors TRBJ2-7, so the J call may be wrong. The germline V gene has CDR1 LGHNA and CDR2 YSLEER. The CDR3 has 16 amino acids. The CDR3 region has the DNA TGCGCCAGCAGCCAAGAGGTAACGGGAGAGGGCGACGAGCAGTACTTC. Protein: CASSQEVTGEGDEQYF.

The chain employs TRBV7-2 and TRBJ2-5, with 8 positions matching TRBD1. The CDR3 consists of 14 residues. Losses at the gene ends were 4 bases for V and 4 bases for J; bases not matched to a gene: 5. The germline V gene has CDR1 SGHTA and CDR2 FQGNSA. CDR3 region: CASSWRQGLETQYF. The CDR3 region has the DNA TGTGCCAGCAGCTGGAGACAGGGGCTAGAGACCCAGTACTTC.

The J gene is TRBJ2-3, the V gene TRBV5-1; D not resolved. Trimming removed 6 bases at V and 2 bases at J, with 13 bases between. From germline, CDR1 is SGHRS and CDR2 YFSETQ. CDR3 length: 14 amino acids. CDR3 sequence reads: CASTQMTITDTQYF. The CDR3 nucleotides read TGCGCCAGCACTCAAATGACAATCACAGATACGCAGTATTTT.

The rearrangement uses TRBV29-1 and TRBJ2-1; 10 nucleotides align to TRBD1. Trimming removed 8 bases from V and 6 bases from J; junction bases left unmatched: 7. CDR1 is SQVTM and CDR2 is ANQGSEA in the germline V gene. The CDR3 is 13 amino acids. The CDR3 reads CSLRQGARNEQFF. CDR3 DNA: TGCAGCCTAAGACAGGGGGCCCGCAATGAGCAGTTCTTC.